Below are 23 T cell receptor beta chains sequenced from a single sample in a study of cytomegalovirus exposure and HLA in healthy donors. Sequencing was performed with immunoSEQ multiplex PCR; in TCRdb, only in-frame clones are kept and a portion is missing. Altogether 150,000 to 200,000 clones are present, about 90% being singletons, with the ten largest covering 5.7%. Sequenced: PBMCs. Source of these receptors: a woman aged 25 to 39 in good health and CMV-seronegative.

This chain uses TRBV6-5 with TRBJ2-7; the D is unclear. V was trimmed by 6 bases and J by 0 bases, leaving 9 bases between them. CDR1 MNHEY and CDR2 SVGAGI come from the germline V gene. CDR3 size: 13 residues. The CDR3, as DNA: TGTGCCAGCAGGCACAGAGCCTCCTACGAGCAGTACTTC. It codes for CASRHRASYEQYF.

The rearrangement joins TRBV6-1 to TRBJ2-7; maybe TRBD1 (6 bases). The V gene's germline CDR1 is MNHNS and CDR2 SASEGT. The CDR3 consists of 12 residues. V shed 8 bases and J shed 3 bases, with 11 bases lying between them. The CDR3: CASCGQIYEQYF. The CDR3 nucleotides read TGTGCCAGCTGTGGACAGATCTACGAGCAGTACTTC.

The chain combines TRBV2 with TRBJ1-5; D is unclear. Trimming removed 1 base at V and 2 bases at J, with 9 bases between. CDR1 and CDR2 from the germline V gene are SNHLY and FYNNEI. This CDR3 region has 15 residues. The CDR3 DNA reads TGTGCCAGCAGTGAAGGCACTATAGGCAATCAGCCCCAGCATTTT. This gives the protein CASSEGTIGNQPQHF.

V and J are TRBV9 and TRBJ2-2; TRBD1 matches at 9 bases. Unmatched junction bases numbered 12, after V lost 4 bases and J lost 5 bases. Germline V gene sequence: CDR1 SGDLS, CDR2 YYNGEE. The CDR3 is 17 amino acids. The CDR3 DNA reads as TGTGCCAGCAGCCCTGACAGGGGGATCTCACGGACCGGGGAGCTGTTTTTT. It specifies CASSPDRGISRTGELFF.

The chain recombines TRBV6-1 with TRBJ2-1; 14 positions agree with TRBD2. Trimming cost V 6 bases and J 7 bases; bases outside gene matches: 2. The CDR3 has 14 residues. Germline CDR1 and CDR2: MNHNS and SASEGT. The chain's CDR3 is CASRGLAGANEQFF. DNA of the CDR3: TGTGCCAGCAGGGGACTAGCGGGAGCTAATGAGCAGTTCTTC.

The chain recombines TRBV6-5 with TRBJ2-7; D is possibly TRBD1 or TRBD2 (5 bases each). The CDR3 is made up of 15 amino acids. V was pared by 4 bases and J by 3 bases, with 16 bases between. Germline-derived CDR1 and CDR2 are MNHEY and SVGAGI. The CDR3 here is CASSSRDGPFYEQYF. CDR3 bases: TGTGCCAGCAGTTCCCGGGACGGACCTTTCTACGAGCAGTACTTC.

This clone was found a few times. The chain is built from TRBV5-4 and TRBJ2-5, with TRBD2 matching over 8 bases. Germline CDR1 reads SGHNT; CDR2 reads YYREEE (reference sequence). This CDR3 has 13 residues. V was pared by 2 bases and J by 4 bases, with 1 base of the junction left unmatched. The CDR3 region has the DNA TGTGCCAGCAGCTTACGGGGGGGAGAGACCCAGTACTTC. Encoded protein: CASSLRGGETQYF.

The genes are TRBV4-2 and TRBJ2-3, with 13 positions matching TRBD2. CDR1 is LGHNA and CDR2 is YNFKEQ in the germline V gene. This CDR3 region has 19 residues. Germline trimming cut 0 bases from V and 4 bases from J; bases unmatched to any gene: 10. The CDR3 here is CASSQDLLGLAGVPDTQYF. CDR3 coding DNA: TGTGCCAGCAGCCAAGATCTTCTTGGACTAGCGGGAGTCCCAGATACGCAGTATTTT.

The CDR3 region has the DNA TGTGCCAGCAGCTTAGCGCACGGTGACTACGAGCAGTACTTC. Translating it yields CASSLAHGDYEQYF. The V call is TRBV7-8, the J call TRBJ2-7; no definite D call. Trimming removed 0 bases at V and 3 bases at J, with 9 bases between. The V gene's germline CDR1 is SGHVS and CDR2 FQNEAQ. The CDR3 spans 14 residues.

This clone was recorded once. The genes are TRBV2 and TRBJ1-3; D call uncertain. This CDR3 has 14 residues. V was clipped by 7 bases and J by 0 bases, with 10 bases between them. The V gene's germline CDR1 is SNHLY and CDR2 FYNNEI. CDR3 loop: CASTAGYSGNTIYF. CDR3 DNA sequence: TGTGCCAGCACGGCAGGCTACTCTGGAAACACCATATATTTT.

The chain links TRBV4-1 to TRBJ2-4; 9 nucleotides align to TRBD1. Germline loops: CDR1 MGHRA, CDR2 YSYEKL. V lost 0 bases to trimming and J lost 0 bases; unmatched junction nucleotides: 9. The CDR3 spans 19 residues. The CDR3 loop is CASSQDGEQGAEAKNIQYF. The CDR3 nucleotides read TGCGCCAGCAGCCAAGACGGGGAACAGGGGGCGGAAGCCAAAAACATTCAGTACTTC.

The rearrangement links TRBV29-1 to TRBJ2-7; 12 positions agree with TRBD2. The CDR3 covers 18 residues. Germline CDR1 and CDR2: SQVTM and ANQGSEA. Germline trimming cut 7 bases from V and 0 bases from J; bases unmatched to any gene: 16. The CDR3: CSASIGTSGPSSSYEQYF. In DNA, the CDR3 is TGCAGCGCTAGTATAGGGACTAGCGGGCCTTCAAGCTCCTACGAGCAGTACTTC.

The chain employs TRBV4-1 and TRBJ2-7; D is perhaps TRBD1 (5 bases). Germline lookup yields CDR1 MGHRA and CDR2 YSYEKL. This CDR3 comprises 14 residues. V was trimmed by 0 bases and J by 3 bases, leaving 9 bases between them. The CDR3, as DNA: TGCGCCAGCAGCCAAGATGGGCAGGGCTACGAGCAGTACTTC. Encoded protein: CASSQDGQGYEQYF.

This sequence joins TRBV4-2 and TRBJ2-5; TRBD2 matches at 13 bases. CDR3 length: 18 residues. The germline V gene encodes CDR1 LGHNA and CDR2 YNFKEQ. Trimming at V came to 0 bases and at J to 1 base, leaving 5 bases not matched to a gene. The CDR3 loop reads CASSQDGGLAGLQETQYF. The CDR3 region has the DNA TGTGCCAGCAGCCAAGATGGGGGACTAGCGGGGCTCCAAGAGACCCAGTACTTC.

This clone was detected once. The chain uses TRBV15 and TRBJ2-1, with D uncertain. Germline V gene lookup returns CDR1 LNHNV and CDR2 YYDKDF (reference sequence). V was clipped by 1 base and J by 6 bases, with 7 bases between them. There are 13 residues in the CDR3. Here the CDR3 reads CATSRGEGNEQFF. CDR3 DNA sequence: TGTGCCACCAGCAGAGGAGAAGGCAATGAGCAGTTCTTC.

This clone appeared a single time. This sequence joins TRBV13 and TRBJ2-3; 7 nucleotides agree with TRBD1. The V gene end was trimmed by 0 bases and the J gene end by 5 bases; junction bases not matched to a gene: 11. This CDR3 has 17 residues. Germline V gene lookup returns CDR1 PRHDT and CDR2 FYEKMQ (reference sequence). The CDR3 loop reads CASSLGQQGKGVDTQYF. The DNA for the CDR3 is TGTGCCAGCAGCTTAGGCCAACAGGGGAAAGGGGTAGATACGCAGTATTTT. Combining the CDR3 with reference TRBV13 and TRBJ2-3 gives the whole variable domain AAGVIQSPRHLIKEKRETATLKCYPIPRHDTVYWYQQGPGQDPQFLISFYEKMQSDKGSIPDRFSAQQFSDYHSELNMSSLELGDSALYFCASSLGQQGKGVDTQYFGPGTRLTVL.

The chain combines TRBV2 with TRBJ1-1; 9 nucleotides match TRBD1. This CDR3 has 13 residues. The germline gives CDR1 SNHLY, CDR2 FYNNEI. The trim removed 8 bases at V and 6 bases at J, leaving 7 bases unmatched. The CDR3 DNA reads TGTGCCAGCCAGGGACAGGGTCTCGCTGAAGCTTTCTTT. It codes for CASQGQGLAEAFF.

The chain recombines TRBV6-1 with TRBJ1-6; possibly TRBD1 for D (5 bases). Trimming took off 4 bases at V and 2 bases at J, with 6 bases between the two ends. Germline lookup yields CDR1 MNHNS and CDR2 SASEGT. This CDR3 has 14 amino acids. This chain's CDR3 is CASSAGPYNSPLHF. CDR3 sequence (DNA): TGTGCCAGCAGTGCGGGACCCTATAATTCACCCCTCCACTTT.

The chain joins TRBV2 to TRBJ1-2; tentative D call: TRBD1 (5 bases). Germline-derived CDR1 and CDR2 are SNHLY and FYNNEI. With 6 bases removed from V and 2 bases from J, the gap between germline ends came to 13 bases. The CDR3 runs to 14 residues. The CDR3 DNA reads TGTGCCAGCAGATGGAGGGGCGAGAACTATGGCTACACCTTC. Residues: CASRWRGENYGYTF.

This rearrangement joins TRBV5-6 to TRBJ1-2; D gene uncertain. Between the trimmed V and J ends, which lost 4 bases and 0 bases, there was a span of 16 bases. Germline V CDR1 and CDR2: SGHDT, YYEEEE. This CDR3 is built from 16 residues. The CDR3 coding sequence is TGTGCCAGCAGCGACGGCACTGAAGGAGCTAACTATGGCTACACCTTC. This sequence encodes CASSDGTEGANYGYTF.

The rearrangement joins TRBV18 to TRBJ1-1, with 8 positions matching TRBD1. V was pared by 5 bases and J by 6 bases, with 8 bases of the junction left unmatched. Germline V gives CDR1 KGHSH, CDR2 LQKENI. The CDR3 totals 14 residues. This CDR3 reads CASSSEQGAAEAFF. CDR3 bases: TGTGCCAGCTCATCCGAGCAGGGGGCGGCTGAAGCTTTCTTT.

The CDR3 loop is CSGVIAGGYEQYF. In DNA form, the CDR3 reads TGCAGCGGCGTTATAGCGGGAGGCTACGAGCAGTACTTC. The V gene is TRBV29-1, the J gene TRBJ2-7; 10 bases match TRBD2. Germline loops: CDR1 SQVTM, CDR2 ANQGSEA. Germline trimming cut 7 bases from V and 3 bases from J; bases unmatched to any gene: 6. The CDR3 sequence is 13 residues long.

CDR3 loop: CATSRGLAGANEQFF. The CDR3 DNA reads TGTGCCACCAGCCGGGGACTAGCGGGAGCGAATGAGCAGTTCTTC. The chain employs TRBV15 and TRBJ2-1; TRBD2 matches 14 bases. V trimming: 5 bases; J trimming: 7 bases; junction bases outside the gene matches: 4. Germline CDR1 is LNHNV and CDR2 is YYDKDF (reference sequence). CDR3 size: 15 residues.